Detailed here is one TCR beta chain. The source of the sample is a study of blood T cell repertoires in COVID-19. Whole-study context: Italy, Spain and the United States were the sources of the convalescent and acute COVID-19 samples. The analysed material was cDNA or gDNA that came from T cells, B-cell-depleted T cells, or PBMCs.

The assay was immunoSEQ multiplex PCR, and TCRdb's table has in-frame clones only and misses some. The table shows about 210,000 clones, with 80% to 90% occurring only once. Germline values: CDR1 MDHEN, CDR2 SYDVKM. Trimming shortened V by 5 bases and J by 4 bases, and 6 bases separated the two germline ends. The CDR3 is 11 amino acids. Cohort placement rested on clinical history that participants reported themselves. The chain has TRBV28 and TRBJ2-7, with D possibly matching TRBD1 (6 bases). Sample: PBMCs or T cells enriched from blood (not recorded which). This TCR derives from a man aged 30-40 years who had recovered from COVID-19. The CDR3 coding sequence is TGTGCCAGCAGTGACAGGTACGAGCAGTACTTC. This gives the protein CASSDRYEQYF.